The present entry profiles one TCR beta chain with its context. Its antigen is not known. No conserved phenylalanine or tryptophan ends this CDR3, so it is likely a read error. The DNA is left out, because the CDR3 cannot be placed on it with certainty; the CDR3 is given as TCRdb lists it. The CDR3 is 10 amino acids long, termini counted. The germline V gene encodes CDR1 SGHKS and CDR2 YYEKEE (reference sequence). Some clones are missing from TCRdb's copy, which holds only in-frame ones; the method was immunoSEQ multiplex PCR. The sample lists 95,000 to 100,000 clones, around 90% occurring once. The entry originates in a study of siplizumab effects on memory and regulatory T cells. Points from the study as a whole: Proliferating siplizumab-cultured Tregs lacked confirmed suppressive function.

The sample was non-Treg CD4+ T cells sorted from blood. The V gene is TRBV5-5, the J gene TRBJ1-4. This TCR derives from a human donor in good health. CDR3 amino acids: CARSLKGLGG.